These T cell receptor beta chains were read from a single sample in a study of blood T cells in healthy people across ages. TCRdb reprocessed the 5' RACE reads with MiXCR, giving one entry per CDR3 protein. This table holds more than 750,000 distinct CDR3 sequences, 25% to 30% found once. The sample was also linked to a second study, of T cells of mothers and their children.

The sequencing input was blood. These receptors were obtained from a woman aged 40-49 years in good health. The CDR3 runs from the conserved cysteine through the conserved F or W. D genes are given only for firm matches. Some rows have no size entry. The others give once, few or many, or a class for an expanded clone.

v_gene	abundance	j_gene	d_gene	CDR3aa	CDR3nt
TRBV30	few	TRBJ2-7	NA	CAWKYSMSSYEQYF	TGTGCCTGGAAATATTCTATGTCCTCCTACGAGCAGTACTTC
TRBV12-3/TRBV12-4	many	TRBJ2-3	NA	CASSFGGAQYF	TGTGCCAGCAGTTTCGGGGGCGCGCAGTATTTT
TRBV28	few	TRBJ1-2	NA	CASSLGGRYYGYTF	TGTGCCAGCAGTTTGGGGGGGCGATACTATGGCTACACCTTC
TRBV7-2	many	TRBJ2-7	NA	CASSRRALVREQYF	TGTGCCAGCAGCCGGAGGGCCCTCGTTAGGGAGCAGTACTTC
TRBV7-2	NA	TRBJ2-4	NA	CASGTVAKNIEYF	TGTGCCAGCGGGACGGTAGCCAAAAACATTGAGTACTTC
TRBV7-9	NA	TRBJ1-2	NA	CASVKEVVREAFFGQGDYTF	NA
TRBV20-1	NA	TRBJ2-7	TRBD2	CSASRLSGGSSSYEQYF	TGCAGTGCTAGCCGACTGAGCGGGGGGTCGAGCTCCTACGAGCAGTACTTC
TRBV9	NA	TRBJ1-5	NA	CASSDGGGTQPQHF	TGTGCCAGCAGCGACGGAGGAGGTACTCAGCCCCAGCATTTT
TRBV7-9	many	TRBJ1-1	NA	CASSLRGFTEAFF	TGTGCCAGCAGCTTACGAGGGTTCACTGAAGCTTTCTTT
TRBV5-1	NA	TRBJ1-4	TRBD1	CASSRDRGHEKLFF	TGCGCCAGCAGCAGGGACAGGGGTCACGAAAAACTGTTTTTT
TRBV7-2	many	TRBJ2-3	TRBD2	CASRQTSGGNTDTQYF	TGTGCCAGCAGGCAAACTAGCGGGGGCAACACAGATACGCAGTATTTT
TRBV7-3	NA	TRBJ2-3	TRBD1	CASSPIGGGADTQYF	TGTGCCAGCAGCCCCATAGGGGGCGGCGCAGATACGCAGTATTTT
TRBV5-5	NA	TRBJ1-1	NA	CASSLRTGGDLNTEAFF	TGTGCCAGCAGCCTGAGGACGGGGGGCGATTTGAACACTGAAGCTTTCTTT
TRBV5-1	many	TRBJ2-3	NA	CASSLAVFGDPRTDTQYF	TGCGCCAGCAGCTTGGCTGTTTTCGGCGATCCCCGCACAGATACGCAGTATTTT
TRBV5-1	many	TRBJ1-2	TRBD1	CASSLGAGTGDGYTF	TGCGCCAGCAGCTTGGGGGCCGGGACAGGAGATGGCTACACCTTC
TRBV28	NA	TRBJ1-2	NA	CASSLSITPGLHYGYTF	TGTGCCAGCAGTTTATCGATCACGCCAGGGCTACACTATGGCTACACCTTC
TRBV10-3	NA	TRBJ1-6	NA	CAISQDIYNSPLHF	TGTGCCATCAGCCAAGACATCTATAATTCACCCCTCCACTTT
TRBV18	few	TRBJ1-5	TRBD1	CASSPNRGLDQPQHF	TGTGCCAGCTCACCAAACAGGGGGCTGGATCAGCCCCAGCATTTT
TRBV20-1	NA	TRBJ2-1	TRBD2	CSASGLAGPLPDNEQFF	TGCAGTGCTAGTGGTCTAGCGGGACCCCTACCCGACAATGAGCAGTTCTTC
TRBV27	NA	TRBJ1-6	NA	CASSRQPRGDSPLHF	TGTGCCAGCAGCCGACAGCCCCGGGGGGATTCACCCCTCCACTTT
TRBV24-1	many	TRBJ2-3	TRBD2	CATSDPSWDETSTSTDTQYF	TGTGCCACCAGTGATCCCAGCTGGGATGAGACTAGCACGAGCACAGATACGCAGTATTTT
TRBV3-1	NA	TRBJ1-2	NA	CAGSQDYRDYGYTF	TGTGCCGGCAGCCAAGATTATCGGGACTATGGCTACACCTTC
TRBV4-3	many	TRBJ2-1	NA	CASSQELVNFYNEQFF	TGCGCCAGCAGCCAAGAACTAGTAAATTTCTACAATGAGCAGTTCTTC
TRBV5-4	few	TRBJ2-3	TRBD2	CASSLSPFRGGTGDTQYF	TGTGCCAGCAGCTTGTCTCCTTTCCGGGGGGGCACGGGGGATACGCAGTATTTT
TRBV14	few	TRBJ2-1	TRBD1	CASSQDKGALYNEQFF	TGTGCCAGCAGCCAAGACAAGGGGGCCCTCTACAATGAGCAGTTCTTC
TRBV7-9	NA	TRBJ1-1	NA	CASSPQVDGTEAFF	TGTGCCAGCAGCCCACAGGTGGATGGAACTGAAGCTTTCTTT
TRBV27	many	TRBJ2-7	TRBD1	CASSYSGQAYEQYF	TGTGCCAGCAGTTATTCGGGACAGGCCTACGAGCAGTACTTC
TRBV5-1	few	TRBJ2-4	TRBD2	CASSLAGGNIQYF	TGCGCCAGCAGCTTGGCGGGAGGAAACATTCAGTACTTC
TRBV6-5	NA	TRBJ2-1	NA	CASSYSGALEQFF	TGTGCCAGCAGTTACTCCGGGGCCCTTGAGCAGTTCTTC
TRBV11-2	NA	TRBJ2-5	TRBD2	CASSTSGGDVWTQYF	TGTGCCAGCAGCACCAGCGGGGGGGATGTTTGGACCCAGTACTTC
TRBV5-1	NA	TRBJ2-6	NA	CASSQAVSGANVLTF	TGCGCCAGCAGTCAAGCGGTCTCTGGGGCCAACGTCCTGACTTTC
TRBV10-3	many	TRBJ1-1	TRBD1	CAISESGLSDRGSTEAFF	TGTGCCATCAGTGAGTCGGGCCTCTCTGACAGGGGCAGCACTGAAGCTTTCTTT
TRBV2	NA	TRBJ2-7	NA	CASSVSDLSYEQYF	TGTGCCAGCAGTGTGTCAGACCTTTCCTACGAGCAGTACTTC
TRBV12-3/TRBV12-4	NA	TRBJ1-1	NA	CACGQLINTEAFF	TGTGCCTGCGGACAGTTAATTAACACTGAAGCTTTCTTT
TRBV20-1	many	TRBJ2-1	TRBD2	CSAMSSGGQVGQFF	TGCAGTGCTATGAGTAGCGGGGGCCAGGTGGGGCAGTTCTTC
TRBV12-5	many	TRBJ2-7	TRBD2	CASGLGEGYEQYF	TGTGCTAGTGGTCTAGGGGAGGGTTACGAGCAGTACTTC
TRBV20-1	NA	TRBJ2-7	NA	CSASSPPQYF	TGCAGTGCTAGTAGTCCCCCCCAGTACTTC
TRBV2	NA	TRBJ1-2	TRBD1	CASSVRTGSNYGYTF	TGTGCCAGCAGTGTACGGACAGGGAGTAACTATGGCTACACCTTC
TRBV5-1	few	TRBJ2-1	NA	CASSLGSIDNEQFF	TGCGCCAGCAGCTTGGGGTCGATTGACAATGAGCAGTTCTTC
TRBV20-1	NA	TRBJ1-5	NA	CSARNRFSNQPQHF	TGCAGTGCTAGGAACAGGTTTAGCAATCAGCCCCAGCATTTT
TRBV6-1	many	TRBJ2-5	TRBD2	CASRGLAAETQYF	TGTGCCAGCAGGGGACTAGCGGCAGAGACCCAGTACTTC
TRBV20-1	NA	TRBJ1-4	TRBD1	CSARRRTGDREKLFF	TGCAGTGCTAGGCGGCGGACAGGGGATAGAGAAAAACTGTTTTTT